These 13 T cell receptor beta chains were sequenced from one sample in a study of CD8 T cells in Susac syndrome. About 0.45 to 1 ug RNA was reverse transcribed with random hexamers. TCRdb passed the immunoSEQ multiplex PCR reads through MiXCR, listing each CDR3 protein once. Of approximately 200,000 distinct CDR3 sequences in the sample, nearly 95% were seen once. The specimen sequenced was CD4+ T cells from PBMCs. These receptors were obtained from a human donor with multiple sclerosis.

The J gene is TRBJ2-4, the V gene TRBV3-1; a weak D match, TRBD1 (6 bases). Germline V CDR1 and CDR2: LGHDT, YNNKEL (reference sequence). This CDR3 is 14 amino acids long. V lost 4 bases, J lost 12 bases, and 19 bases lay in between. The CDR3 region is CASSLRTEHHYQYF. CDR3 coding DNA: TGTGCCAGCAGCCTCCGGACAGAACACCACTATCAGTACTTC.

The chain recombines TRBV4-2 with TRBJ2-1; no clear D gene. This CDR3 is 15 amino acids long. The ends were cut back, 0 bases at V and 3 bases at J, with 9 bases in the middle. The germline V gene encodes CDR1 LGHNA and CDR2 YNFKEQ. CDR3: CASSQEGRSYNEQFF. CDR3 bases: TGTGCCAGCAGCCAAGAAGGGCGGAGCTACAATGAGCAGTTCTTC.

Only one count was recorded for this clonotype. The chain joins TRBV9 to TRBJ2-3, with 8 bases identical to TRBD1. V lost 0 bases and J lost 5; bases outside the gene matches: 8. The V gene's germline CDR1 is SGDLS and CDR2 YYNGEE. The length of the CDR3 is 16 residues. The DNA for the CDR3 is TGTGCCAGCAGCGTAGTCGGGCAGGGGGCAGAAGATACGCAGTATTTT. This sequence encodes CASSVVGQGAEDTQYF.

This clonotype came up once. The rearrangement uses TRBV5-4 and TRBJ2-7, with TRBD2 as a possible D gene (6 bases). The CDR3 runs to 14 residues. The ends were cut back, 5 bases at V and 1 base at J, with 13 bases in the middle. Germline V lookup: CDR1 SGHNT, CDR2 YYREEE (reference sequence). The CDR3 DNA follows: TGTGCCAGCAGGTTGCGGGACTGTTCCTACGAGCAGTACTTC. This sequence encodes CASRLRDCSYEQYF. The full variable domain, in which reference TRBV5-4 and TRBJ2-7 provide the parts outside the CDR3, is ETGVTQSPTHLIKTRGQQVTLRCSSQSGHNTVSWYQQALGQGPQFIFQYYREEENGRGNFPPRFSGLQFPNYSSELNVNALELDDSALYLCASRLRDCSYEQYFGPGTRLTVT.

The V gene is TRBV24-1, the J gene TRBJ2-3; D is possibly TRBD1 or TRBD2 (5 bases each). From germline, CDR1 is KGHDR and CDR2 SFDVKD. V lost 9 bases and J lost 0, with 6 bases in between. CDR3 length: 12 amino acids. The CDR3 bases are TGTGCCACCGGGGGAAGCACAGATACGCAGTATTTT. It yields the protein CATGGSTDTQYF.

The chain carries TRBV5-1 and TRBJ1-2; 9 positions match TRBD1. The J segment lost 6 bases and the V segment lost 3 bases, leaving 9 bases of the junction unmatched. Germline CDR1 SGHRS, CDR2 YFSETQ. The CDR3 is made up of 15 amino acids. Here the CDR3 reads CASSSRQGDAHGYTF. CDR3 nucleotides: TGCGCCAGCAGCTCAAGACAGGGGGATGCTCATGGCTACACCTTC. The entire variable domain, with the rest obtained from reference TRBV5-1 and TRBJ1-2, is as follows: KAGVTQTPRYLIKTRGQQVTLSCSPISGHRSVSWYQQTPGQGLQFLFEYFSETQRNKGNFPGRFSGRQFSNSRSEMNVSTLELGDSALYLCASSSRQGDAHGYTFGSGTRLTVV.

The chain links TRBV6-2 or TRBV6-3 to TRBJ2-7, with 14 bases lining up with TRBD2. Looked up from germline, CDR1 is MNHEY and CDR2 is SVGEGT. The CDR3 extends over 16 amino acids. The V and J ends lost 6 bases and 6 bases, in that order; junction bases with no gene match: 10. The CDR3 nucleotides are TGTGCCAGCAGCCCCTGGACTAGCGGGAGGACCCTCGAGCAGTACTTC. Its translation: CASSPWTSGRTLEQYF.

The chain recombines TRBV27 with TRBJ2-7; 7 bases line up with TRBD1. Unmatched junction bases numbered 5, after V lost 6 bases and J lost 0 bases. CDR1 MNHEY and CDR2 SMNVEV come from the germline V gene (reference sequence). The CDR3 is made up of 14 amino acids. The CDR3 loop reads CASRERDSSYEQYF. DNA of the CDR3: TGTGCCAGCAGGGAGAGGGACAGCTCCTACGAGCAGTACTTC.

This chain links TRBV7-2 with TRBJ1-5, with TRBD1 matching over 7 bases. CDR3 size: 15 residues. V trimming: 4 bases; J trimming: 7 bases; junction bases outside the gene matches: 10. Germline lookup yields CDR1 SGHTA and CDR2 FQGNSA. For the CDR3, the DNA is TGTGCCAGCAGCTCTAACAGGGGTTTGCGGCAGCCCCAGCATTTT. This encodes CASSSNRGLRQPQHF.

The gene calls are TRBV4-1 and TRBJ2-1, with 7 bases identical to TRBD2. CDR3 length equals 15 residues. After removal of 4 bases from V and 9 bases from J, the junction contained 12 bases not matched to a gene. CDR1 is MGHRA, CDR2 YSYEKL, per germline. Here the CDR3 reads CASSPPGSKRGEQFF. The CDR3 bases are TGCGCCAGCAGCCCCCCGGGATCGAAGCGGGGTGAGCAGTTCTTC.

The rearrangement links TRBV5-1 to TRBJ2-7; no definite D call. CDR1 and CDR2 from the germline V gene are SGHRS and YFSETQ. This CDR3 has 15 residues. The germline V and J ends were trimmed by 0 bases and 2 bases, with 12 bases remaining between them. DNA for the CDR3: TGCGCCAGCAGCTTGGCTGACGGTAGAACCTACGAGCAGTACTTC. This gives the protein CASSLADGRTYEQYF.

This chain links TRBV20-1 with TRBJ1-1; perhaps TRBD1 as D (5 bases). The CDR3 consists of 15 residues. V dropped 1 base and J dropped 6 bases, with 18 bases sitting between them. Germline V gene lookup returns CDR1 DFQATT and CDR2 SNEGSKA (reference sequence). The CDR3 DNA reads TGCAGTGCTAGAGGCTCTCCGGGGGGAGGGGCTGAAGCTTTCTTT. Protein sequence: CSARGSPGGGAEAFF.

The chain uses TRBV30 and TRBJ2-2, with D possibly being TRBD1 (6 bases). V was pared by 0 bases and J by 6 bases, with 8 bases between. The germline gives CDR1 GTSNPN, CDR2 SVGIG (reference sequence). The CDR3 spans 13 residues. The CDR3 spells CAWSVRGPGELFF. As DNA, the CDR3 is TGTGCCTGGAGTGTCAGGGGTCCCGGGGAGCTGTTTTTT.